These 7 T cell receptor beta chains were all obtained from the same sample, sequenced in a study of cytomegalovirus exposure and HLA in healthy donors. Sequenced by immunoSEQ multiplex PCR; TCRdb stores in-frame clones only, minus some. The sample has 150,000 to 200,000 clones, more than 75% seen once. The sample comprised PBMCs. The receptors originated from a man between 18 and 29 years old in good health and CMV-seropositive.

The V call is TRBV5-6, the J call TRBJ2-5; D may be TRBD2 (6 bases). CDR1 is SGHDT and CDR2 is YYEEEE in the germline V gene. V lost 4 bases, J lost 2 bases, and 9 bases lay in between. CDR3 length equals 13 residues. CDR3 protein: CASSRDFQETQYF. The CDR3 DNA reads as TGTGCCAGCAGCCGGGACTTTCAAGAGACCCAGTACTTC.

This clone was recorded a few times. The V gene is TRBV30, the J gene TRBJ1-2, with D tentatively TRBD1 (5 bases). The V gene's germline CDR1 is GTSNPN and CDR2 SVGIG (reference sequence). V gave up 0 bases and J gave up 6 bases, with 8 bases separating them. The CDR3 loop spans 12 amino acids. CDR3 sequence: CAWSVGGNGYTF. As DNA, the CDR3 is TGTGCCTGGAGTGTGGGGGGAAATGGCTACACCTTC.

The genes are TRBV27 and TRBJ2-5; 9 bases match TRBD1. Per germline, CDR1 MNHEY and CDR2 SMNVEV (reference sequence). The CDR3 sequence is 15 residues long. V was pared by 6 bases and J by 5 bases, with 10 bases of the junction left unmatched. The CDR3 coding sequence is TGTGCCAGCAGGCTCGAACAGGGGGCCTGGGAGACCCAGTACTTC. It codes for CASRLEQGAWETQYF.

The chain employs TRBV6-5 and TRBJ2-3; 11 nucleotides match TRBD2. The V segment lost 5 bases and the J segment 5 bases; nucleotides outside the gene matches: 6. CDR1 MNHEY and CDR2 SVGAGI come from the germline V gene. The CDR3 has 15 residues. This chain's CDR3 is CASSPLAGVGDTQYF. In DNA, the CDR3 is TGTGCCAGCAGTCCACTAGCGGGAGTCGGAGATACGCAGTATTTT.

The rearrangement uses TRBV19 and TRBJ2-7; 11 nucleotides match TRBD2. The CDR3 extends over 15 amino acids. Germline CDR1 is LNHDA and CDR2 is SQIVND (reference sequence). With V trimmed by 2 bases and J by 2 bases, 2 bases remained unmatched. Here the CDR3 reads CASSILAGGTYEQYF. For the CDR3, the DNA is TGTGCCAGTAGTATACTAGCGGGAGGTACCTACGAGCAGTACTTC.

The chain carries TRBV19 and TRBJ2-3; possible D gene TRBD1, 6 bases. Trimming cost V 7 bases and J 4 bases, with 18 bases left between them. This CDR3 is built from 15 residues. In germline, CDR1 is LNHDA, CDR2 SQIVND (reference sequence). CDR3: CASNLIGPGADTQYF. CDR3 sequence (DNA): TGTGCCAGTAATCTTATCGGACCAGGGGCAGATACGCAGTATTTT.

The rearrangement links TRBV4-3 to TRBJ2-5; tentatively, D is TRBD2 (5 bases). The CDR3 extends over 15 amino acids. Looked up from germline, CDR1 is LGHNA and CDR2 is YSLEER. V was pared by 0 bases and J by 1 base, with 9 bases between. CDR3 loop: CASSQDRGFQETQYF. DNA for the CDR3: TGCGCCAGCAGCCAAGATCGAGGGTTCCAAGAGACCCAGTACTTC.